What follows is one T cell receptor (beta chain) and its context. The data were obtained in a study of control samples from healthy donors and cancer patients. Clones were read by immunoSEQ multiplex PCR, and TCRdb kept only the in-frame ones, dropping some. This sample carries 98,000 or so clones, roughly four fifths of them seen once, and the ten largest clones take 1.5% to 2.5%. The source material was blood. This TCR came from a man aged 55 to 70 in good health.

Here the CDR3 reads CASSHRHTTNEKLFF. The DNA for the CDR3 is TGCGCCAGCAGCCACAGACACACAACTAATGAAAAACTGTTTTTT. The V call is TRBV4-1, the J call TRBJ1-4; unclear D gene. Looked up from germline, CDR1 is MGHRA and CDR2 is YSYEKL. The CDR3 covers 15 residues. With 3 bases removed from V and 0 bases from J, the gap between germline ends came to 8 bases.